This T cell receptor beta chain is drawn from a study of identical twins. General observations from the study: Cord blood beta clonotypes present at high abundance carried fewer insertions; no such pattern appeared in memory repertoires.

This clonotype has ten or more counts. The antigen is undetermined. An end of the junction differs from the germline gene, which may be a read error. CDR1 is SGHRS, CDR2 YFSETQ, per germline. The length of the CDR3 is 14 residues. From the 5' RACE reads, TCRdb called clonotypes with MiXCR, one entry per CDR3 protein. This table holds under 900,000 distinct CDR3 sequences, 9% to 15% found once. These data are also associated with another study on yellow fever vaccine responses in identical twins.

The source material was PBMCs. J is TRBJ2-1 and V is TRBV5-1, with D possibly being TRBD2 (7 bases). The receptor was derived from a woman younger than 35 in good health. The CDR3 spells CASRGGSSYNEQFF. CDR3 sequence (DNA): TGTGCCAGCAGGGGCGGGAGCTCCTACAATGAGCAGTTCTTC.